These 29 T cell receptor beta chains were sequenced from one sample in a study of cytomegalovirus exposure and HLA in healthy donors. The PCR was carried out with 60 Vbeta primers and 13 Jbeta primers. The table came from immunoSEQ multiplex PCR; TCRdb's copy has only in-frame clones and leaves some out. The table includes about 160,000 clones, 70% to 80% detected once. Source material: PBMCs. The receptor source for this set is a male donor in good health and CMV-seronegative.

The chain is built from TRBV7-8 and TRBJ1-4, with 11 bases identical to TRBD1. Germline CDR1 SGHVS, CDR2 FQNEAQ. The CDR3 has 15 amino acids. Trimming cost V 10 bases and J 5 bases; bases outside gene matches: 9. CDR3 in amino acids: CATGTGGSGNEKLFF. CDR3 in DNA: TGTGCCACCGGGACAGGGGGTAGCGGGAATGAAAAACTGTTTTTT.

DNA of the CDR3: TGTGCCAGCACCGAGAGGGGGGGCTATGGCTACACCTTC. Amino acid sequence: CASTERGGYGYTF. This sequence joins TRBV7-2 and TRBJ1-2, with D perhaps matching TRBD1 (6 bases). From germline, CDR1 is SGHTA and CDR2 FQGNSA. Trimming took 7 bases from V and 4 from J, leaving 13 bases between them. CDR3 length: 13 amino acids.

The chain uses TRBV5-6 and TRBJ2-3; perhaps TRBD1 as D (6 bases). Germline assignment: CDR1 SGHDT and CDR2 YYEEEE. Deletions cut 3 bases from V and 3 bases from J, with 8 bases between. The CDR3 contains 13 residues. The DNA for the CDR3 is TGTGCCAGCAGCTGGACAGCAACAGATACGCAGTATTTT. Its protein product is CASSWTATDTQYF.

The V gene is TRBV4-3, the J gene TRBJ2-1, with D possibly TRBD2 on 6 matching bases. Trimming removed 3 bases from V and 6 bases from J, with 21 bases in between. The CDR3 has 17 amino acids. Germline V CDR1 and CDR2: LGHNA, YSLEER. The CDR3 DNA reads TGCGCCAGCAGCCAGGACCTCGGTCAGCGGGCCACCAATGAGCAGTTCTTC. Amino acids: CASSQDLGQRATNEQFF.

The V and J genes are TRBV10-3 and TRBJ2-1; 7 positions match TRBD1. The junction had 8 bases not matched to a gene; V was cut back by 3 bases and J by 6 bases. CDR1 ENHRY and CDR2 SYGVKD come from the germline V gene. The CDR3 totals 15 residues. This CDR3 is CAISDSTGAPNEQFF. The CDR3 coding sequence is TGTGCCATCAGTGATAGTACAGGGGCCCCCAATGAGCAGTTCTTC.

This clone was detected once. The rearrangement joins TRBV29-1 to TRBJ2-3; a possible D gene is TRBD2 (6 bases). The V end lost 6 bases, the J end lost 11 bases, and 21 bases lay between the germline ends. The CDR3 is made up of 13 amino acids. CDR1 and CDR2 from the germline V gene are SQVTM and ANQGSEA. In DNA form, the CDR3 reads TGCAGCGTCGTCCGGGACCTTCCCGGGGGGCAGTATTTT. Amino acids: CSVVRDLPGGQYF.

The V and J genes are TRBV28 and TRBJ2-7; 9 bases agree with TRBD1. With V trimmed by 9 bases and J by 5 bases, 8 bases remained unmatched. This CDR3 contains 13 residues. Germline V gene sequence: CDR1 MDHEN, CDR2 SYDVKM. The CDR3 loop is CASVPGQGDEQYF. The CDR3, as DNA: TGTGCCAGTGTTCCGGGACAGGGCGACGAGCAGTACTTC.

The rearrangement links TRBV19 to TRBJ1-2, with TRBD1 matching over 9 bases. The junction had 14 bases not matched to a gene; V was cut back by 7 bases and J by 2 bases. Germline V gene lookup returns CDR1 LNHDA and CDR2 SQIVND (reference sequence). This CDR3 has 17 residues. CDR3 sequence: CASTNVGQGLSNYGYTF. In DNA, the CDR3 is TGTGCCAGTACCAACGTCGGACAGGGGCTTTCAAACTATGGCTACACCTTC.

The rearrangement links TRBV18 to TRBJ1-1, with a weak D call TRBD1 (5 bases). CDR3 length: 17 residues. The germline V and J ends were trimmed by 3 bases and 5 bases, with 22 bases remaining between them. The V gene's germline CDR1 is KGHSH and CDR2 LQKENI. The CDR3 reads CASSPVGAQEGRTEAFF. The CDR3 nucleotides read TGTGCCAGCTCACCTGTAGGGGCGCAGGAGGGTAGGACTGAAGCTTTCTTT.

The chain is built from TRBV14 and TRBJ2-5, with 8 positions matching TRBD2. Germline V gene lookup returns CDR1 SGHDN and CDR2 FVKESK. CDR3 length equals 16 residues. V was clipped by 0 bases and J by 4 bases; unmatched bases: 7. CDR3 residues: CASSQESGGRGETQYF. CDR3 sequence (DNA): TGTGCCAGCAGCCAAGAATCGGGGGGGCGCGGAGAGACCCAGTACTTC.

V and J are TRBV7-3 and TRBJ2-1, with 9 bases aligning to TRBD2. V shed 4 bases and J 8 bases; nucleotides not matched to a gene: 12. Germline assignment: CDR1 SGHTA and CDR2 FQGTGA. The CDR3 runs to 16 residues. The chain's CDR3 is CASSYRPGLAGDEQFF. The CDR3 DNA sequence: TGTGCCAGCAGCTACCGACCGGGACTAGCCGGCGATGAGCAGTTCTTC.

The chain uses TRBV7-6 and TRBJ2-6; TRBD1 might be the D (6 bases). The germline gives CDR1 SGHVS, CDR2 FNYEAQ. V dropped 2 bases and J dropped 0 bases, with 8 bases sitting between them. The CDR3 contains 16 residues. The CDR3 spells CASSLPDSSGANVLTF. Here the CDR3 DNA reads TGTGCCAGCAGCTTACCGGACAGCTCTGGGGCCAACGTCCTGACTTTC.

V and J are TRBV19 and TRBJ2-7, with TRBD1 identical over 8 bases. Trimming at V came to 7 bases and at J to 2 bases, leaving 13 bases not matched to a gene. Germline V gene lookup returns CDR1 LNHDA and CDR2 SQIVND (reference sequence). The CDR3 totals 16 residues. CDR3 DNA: TGTGCCAGTACCCCCCGACAGGGGACCCCCACCTACGAGCAGTACTTC. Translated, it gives CASTPRQGTPTYEQYF.

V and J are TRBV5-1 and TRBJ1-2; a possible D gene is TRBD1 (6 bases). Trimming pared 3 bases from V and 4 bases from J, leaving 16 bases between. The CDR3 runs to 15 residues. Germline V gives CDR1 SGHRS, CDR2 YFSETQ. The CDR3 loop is CASSSSTGALYGYTF. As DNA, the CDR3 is TGCGCCAGCAGCTCGTCGACAGGCGCACTCTATGGCTACACCTTC.

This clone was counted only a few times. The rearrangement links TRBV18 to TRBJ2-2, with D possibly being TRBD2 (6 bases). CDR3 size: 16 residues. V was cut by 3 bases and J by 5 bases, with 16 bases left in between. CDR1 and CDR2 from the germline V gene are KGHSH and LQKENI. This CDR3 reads CASSPLGGVGTGELFF. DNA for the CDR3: TGTGCCAGCTCACCTCTGGGGGGTGTCGGAACCGGGGAGCTGTTTTTT.

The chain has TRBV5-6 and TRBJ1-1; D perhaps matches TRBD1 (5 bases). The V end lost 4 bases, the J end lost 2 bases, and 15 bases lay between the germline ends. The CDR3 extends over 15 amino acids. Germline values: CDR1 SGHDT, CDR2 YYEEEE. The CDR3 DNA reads TGTGCCAGCAGCCTATTATTGACAGCTAACACTGAAGCTTTCTTT. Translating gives CASSLLLTANTEAFF.

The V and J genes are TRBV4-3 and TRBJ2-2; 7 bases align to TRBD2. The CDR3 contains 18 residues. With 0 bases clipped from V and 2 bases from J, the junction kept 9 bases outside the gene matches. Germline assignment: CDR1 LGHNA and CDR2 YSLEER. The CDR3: CASSQDSLAGANTGELFF. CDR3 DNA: TGCGCCAGCAGCCAAGATAGTCTCGCGGGAGCCAACACCGGGGAGCTGTTTTTT.

DNA for the CDR3: TGTGCCTTAACGACAGGGGCTATATACGAGCAGTACTTC. Residues: CALTTGAIYEQYF. This rearrangement joins TRBV30 to TRBJ2-7; 8 bases are a match to TRBD1. V lost 7 bases and J lost 4; bases outside the gene matches: 9. CDR3 length: 13 amino acids. Germline V CDR1 and CDR2: GTSNPN, SVGIG (reference sequence).

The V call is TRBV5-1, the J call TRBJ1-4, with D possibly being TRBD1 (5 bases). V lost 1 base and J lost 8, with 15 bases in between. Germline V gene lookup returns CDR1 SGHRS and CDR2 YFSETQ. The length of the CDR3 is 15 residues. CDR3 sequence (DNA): TGCGCCAGCAGCTTGCGCGGGACCAGCGGGGAAAAACTGTTTTTT. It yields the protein CASSLRGTSGEKLFF.

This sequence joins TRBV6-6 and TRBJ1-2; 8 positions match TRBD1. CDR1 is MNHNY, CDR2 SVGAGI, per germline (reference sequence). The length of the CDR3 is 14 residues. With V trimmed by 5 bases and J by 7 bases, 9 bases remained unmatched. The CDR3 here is CASSRTGIMSGYTF. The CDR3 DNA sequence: TGTGCCAGCAGTCGGACAGGGATTATGAGTGGCTACACCTTC.

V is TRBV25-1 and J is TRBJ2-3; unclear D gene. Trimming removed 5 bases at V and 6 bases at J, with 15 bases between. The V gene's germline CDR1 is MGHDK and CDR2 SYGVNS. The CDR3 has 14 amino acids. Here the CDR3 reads CASSSRLRGDTQYF. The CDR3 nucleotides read TGTGCCAGCAGTAGCCGACTGCGAGGCGATACGCAGTATTTT.

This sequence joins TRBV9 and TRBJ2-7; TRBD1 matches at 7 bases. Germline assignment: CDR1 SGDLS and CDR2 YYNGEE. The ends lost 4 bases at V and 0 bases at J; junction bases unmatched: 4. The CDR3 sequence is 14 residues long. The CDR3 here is CASSLGTVSYEQYF. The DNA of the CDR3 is TGTGCCAGCAGCCTAGGGACAGTCTCCTACGAGCAGTACTTC.

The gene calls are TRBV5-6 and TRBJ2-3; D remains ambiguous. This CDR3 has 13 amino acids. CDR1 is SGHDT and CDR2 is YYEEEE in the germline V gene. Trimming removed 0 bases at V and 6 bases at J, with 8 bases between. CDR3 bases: TGTGCCAGCAGCTTGGGGGCCGCGGATACGCAGTATTTT. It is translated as CASSLGAADTQYF.

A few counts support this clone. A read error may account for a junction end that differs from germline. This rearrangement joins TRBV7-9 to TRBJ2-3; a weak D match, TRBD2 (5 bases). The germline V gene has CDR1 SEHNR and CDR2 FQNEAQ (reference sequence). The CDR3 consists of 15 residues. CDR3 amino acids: CSSRPPSLSTDTQYF. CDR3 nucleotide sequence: TGTTCCAGCAGACCGCCTAGCCTTAGCACAGATACGCAGTATTTT.

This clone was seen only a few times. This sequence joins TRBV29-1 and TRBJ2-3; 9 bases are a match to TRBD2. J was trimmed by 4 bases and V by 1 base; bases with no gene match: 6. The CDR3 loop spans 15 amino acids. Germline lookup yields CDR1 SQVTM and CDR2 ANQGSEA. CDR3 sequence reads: CSVEADSGRSDTQYF. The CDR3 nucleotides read TGCAGCGTTGAAGCGGATAGCGGGAGATCAGATACGCAGTATTTT.

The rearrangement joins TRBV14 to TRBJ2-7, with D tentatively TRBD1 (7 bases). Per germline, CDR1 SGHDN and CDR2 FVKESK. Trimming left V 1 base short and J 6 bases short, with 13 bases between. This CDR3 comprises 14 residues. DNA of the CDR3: TGTGCCAGCAGCCAAGTCCAGGGGGGAGGCGAGCAGTACTTC. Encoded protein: CASSQVQGGGEQYF.

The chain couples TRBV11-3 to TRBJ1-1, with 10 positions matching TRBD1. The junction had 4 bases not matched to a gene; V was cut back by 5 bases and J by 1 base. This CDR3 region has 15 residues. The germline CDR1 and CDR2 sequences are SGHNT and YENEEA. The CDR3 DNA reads TGTGCCAGCAGCCCGGGACAGGGGACGAACACTGAAGCTTTCTTT. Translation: CASSPGQGTNTEAFF.

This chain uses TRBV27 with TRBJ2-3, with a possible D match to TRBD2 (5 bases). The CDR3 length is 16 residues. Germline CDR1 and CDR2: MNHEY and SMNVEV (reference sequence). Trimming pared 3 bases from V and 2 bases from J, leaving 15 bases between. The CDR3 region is CASSLDSDVVTDTQYF. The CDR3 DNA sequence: TGTGCCAGCAGTTTGGATAGCGACGTTGTCACAGATACGCAGTATTTT.

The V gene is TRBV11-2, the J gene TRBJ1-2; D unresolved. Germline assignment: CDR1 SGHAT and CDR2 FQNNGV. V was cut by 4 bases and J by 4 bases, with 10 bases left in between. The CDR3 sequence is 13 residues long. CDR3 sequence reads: CASSSPGSYGYTF. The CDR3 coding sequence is TGTGCCAGCAGCTCCCCCGGGAGCTATGGCTACACCTTC.